This record concerns one T cell receptor (beta chain) sequence. Trimming took off 1 base at V and 3 bases at J, with 20 bases between the two ends. This CDR3 contains 18 residues. Germline V gene data show CDR1 as SEHNR and CDR2 as FQNEAQ (reference sequence). These data belong to a study of shared clonotypes between healthy human individuals. This table comes from immunoSEQ multiplex PCR, and its TCRdb copy is limited to in-frame clones, with some not included. The sample lists around 2,000,000 clones, around 93% seen once, with more than 1.5% in the top ten. Positively selected for CCR7, the CD45RO-negative cells used as naive CD8 cells excluded terminally differentiated effector memory CD45RA+ cells.

This receptor was taken from a young man in good health. Some clones in this sample may be carry-over from other donors' samples. The sample comprised naive CD8+ T cells from PBMCs. The gene calls are TRBV7-9 and TRBJ2-3, with a tentative D call TRBD2 (6 bases). The CDR3 DNA reads TGTGCCAGCAGCTTAGGTTCGGAGGGGTGGCCTAGGACAGATACGCAGTATTTT. Its protein product is CASSLGSEGWPRTDTQYF.